A selection of T cell receptor beta chains follows, all from one sample in a study of T-cell memory formation after mild COVID-19. TCRdb re-called the 5' RACE reads with MiXCR, one entry per CDR3 protein. The sample has about 470,000 distinct CDR3 sequences; around a quarter are singletons. The specimen sequenced was PBMCs or a T cell subset sorted from them (not recorded which). Receptors were obtained from an adult woman who had mild COVID-19 (a few samples of this study predate the infection). Cell type and time point are not known. The conserved cysteine and the conserved F or W are not part of the CDR3 here.

TRBJ2-5 | TRBV7-2 | ASSFTTGVQETQY
TRBJ2-4 | TRBV2 | ASSEADGNIQY
TRBJ2-7 | TRBV29-1 | SVDLQAGSQQY
TRBJ2-7 | TRBV7-8 | ASSTGTGGTAYEQY
TRBJ1-5 | TRBV6-5 | ASSYSRPRTANHPQH
TRBJ2-7 | TRBV5-1 | ASSLQTAYEQY
TRBJ1-1 | TRBV20-1 | SARLPMNTEAF
TRBJ1-5 | TRBV28 | ASSPPGTVNQPQH
TRBJ1-5 | TRBV7-8 | ASSLGLQGNQPQH
TRBJ1-1 | TRBV4-3 | ASSQDQASEAF
TRBJ2-1 | TRBV5-1 | ASVRVGGAADEQF
TRBJ2-7 | TRBV10-3 | AISAGSGYEQY
TRBJ2-5 | TRBV7-3 | ASSLLSGGQETQY
TRBJ2-3 | TRBV7-2 | ASSLLGWTDTQY
TRBJ1-5 | TRBV20-1 | SARDGPSNQPQH
TRBJ2-7 | TRBV20-1 | SARRVESLDEQY
TRBJ2-7 | TRBV9 | ASSPTPGQGWSSYEQY
TRBJ1-5 | TRBV19 | ASRRGQGPNQPQH
TRBJ1-2 | TRBV29-1 | SVMDRLTDYGYT
TRBJ2-3 | TRBV25-1 | ASSPIYREPDTQY
TRBJ2-1 | TRBV10-3 | AISFQGNEQF
TRBJ1-1 | TRBV25-1 | ASSTHSTGIGGSAF
TRBJ2-5 | TRBV7-2 | ASSPLAGGSATQY
TRBJ2-1 | TRBV11-2 | ASSLDIWGQGGRSETYNEQF
TRBJ1-4 | TRBV5-1 | ASSLRREGEKLF
TRBJ2-3 | TRBV7-3 | ASSILDRHSTDTQY
TRBJ2-7 | TRBV7-2 | ASSLSRLAGDEQY
TRBJ2-1 | TRBV7-2 | ASSLRLAGGNEQF
TRBJ2-7 | TRBV5-1 | ASSLNTGNPAYEQY
TRBJ2-1 | TRBV6-2/TRBV6-3 | ASRTSAYNEQF
TRBJ2-3 | TRBV5-1 | ASSFETGQGWY
TRBJ1-4 | TRBV2 | ANHRGKREKLF
TRBJ2-7 | TRBV10-2 | ASSDKGPYEQY
TRBJ1-1 | TRBV7-6 | ASSLGTGRSTEAF
TRBJ2-1 | TRBV5-1 | ASSTGGTGSYNEQF
TRBJ1-2 | TRBV7-8 | ASSPAGGLLHGYT
TRBJ1-2 | TRBV5-1 | ASSTPTGGVVYGYT
TRBJ1-1 | TRBV5-1 | ASSRIPGDTEAF
TRBJ1-1 | TRBV20-1 | SGSGKSTEAF
TRBJ1-2 | TRBV30 | AWSRQSRLVGYT
TRBJ2-5 | TRBV20-1 | SARDPLAGGLETQY
TRBJ2-3 | TRBV20-1 | SARDMGQGKTQY
TRBJ2-7 | TRBV30 | AWGSLGEQY
TRBJ2-5 | TRBV3-1 | ASSINHRVGETQY
TRBJ2-3 | TRBV29-1 | SVDGQGAGTDTQY
TRBJ2-3 | TRBV7-9 | ASSAGGLTDTQY
TRBJ2-1 | TRBV10-3 | AISESVKTEQF
TRBJ2-3 | TRBV6-5 | ASRFGLAGGDTQY
TRBJ1-1 | TRBV29-1 | SVREPNTEAF
TRBJ2-5 | TRBV12-3/TRBV12-4 | ASSLYGREAETQY
TRBJ2-3 | TRBV7-9 | ASSPQGEGPTDTQY
TRBJ1-1 | TRBV19 | ASSITAGAF